This TCR beta chain was observed in a study of graft-versus-host responses after intestinal transplantation. This clone was picked up one time. Measured with immunoSEQ multiplex PCR; TCRdb has only the in-frame clones, and not every one. The sample has just under 100,000 clones, 80% to 95% seen once. The sample here was PBMCs, taken 450 to 460 days after intestinal transplant. The origin of this receptor is a human patient who received an intestinal transplant, so some T cells may come from the graft donor.

The chain's CDR3 is CASTIPPGQYNSPLHF. As DNA, the CDR3 is TGCGCCAGCACCATACCCCCGGGACAGTATAATTCACCCCTCCACTTT. The chain has TRBV23-1 and TRBJ1-6; 7 positions agree with TRBD1. TRBV23-1 is reported as an ORF; its role is uncertain. The CDR3 has 16 residues. The trim removed 7 bases at V and 4 bases at J, leaving 10 bases unmatched.